One T cell receptor (beta chain) is described in this entry. Seattle-derived patients entered the study during active infection and were followed longitudinally. The data were obtained in a study of blood T cell repertoires in COVID-19. As for the study in general: The study drew acute and convalescent COVID-19 samples from the United States, Italy and Spain. The analysed material was cDNA or gDNA that came from T cells, B-cell-depleted T cells, or PBMCs.

CDR1 and CDR2 from the germline V gene are SEHNR and FQNEAQ (reference sequence). This CDR3 spans 13 amino acids. V dropped 2 bases and J dropped 8 bases, with 7 bases sitting between them. Per the authors' pipeline: For nucleated cells, counts were estimated from reference gene primer amplification. The repertoire was sequenced with immunoSEQ multiplex PCR; TCRdb's copy has only in-frame clones and lacks some. The DNA gave D and trimming, while V, J and clone size come from that table. The profile shows around 300,000 clones, approximately 89% of them singletons. This receptor was obtained from a woman aged 25 to 39 with COVID-19, enrolled during active disease. J is TRBJ1-6 and V is TRBV7-9, with TRBD1 as a possible D gene (6 bases). Sequenced material: peripheral blood. As DNA, the CDR3 is TGTGCCAGCAGCTTAAGGACAGATTCACCCCTCCACTTT. Translation gives CASSLRTDSPLHF.